A selection of T cell receptor beta chains follows, all from one sample in a study of tumor-infiltrating T cells and Merkel cell polyomavirus. Here immunoSEQ multiplex PCR was the method, and the copy in TCRdb shows in-frame clones only, minus some. The table records 20,000 to 30,000 clones, approximately 90% of them present only once. Sequencing used lymph node tissue. The receptors come from a man aged 50-59 years with Merkel cell carcinoma. The CDR3 runs from the conserved cysteine through the conserved F or W. A D gene is named only where the DNA matches it firmly. Some rows mark clone size as missing; the rest say once, few, many or name a class of expanded clone.

size	D	J	V	DNA	CDR3
.	.	TRBJ2-2	TRBV2	TGTGCCAGCAGTGGCCCGGGGACCGGGGAGCTGTTTTTT	CASSGPGTGELFF
.	TRBD2	TRBJ2-5	TRBV18	TGTGCCAGCTCACCAGGGACTAGCGGGAAAAAAGAGACCCAGTACTTC	CASSPGTSGKKETQYF
once	TRBD2	TRBJ2-3	TRBV5-1	TGCGCCAGCAGCCGCGAAACTAGCGGACCTTCGAGCACAGATACGCAGTATTTT	CASSRETSGPSSTDTQYF
once	.	TRBJ1-1	TRBV20-1	TGCAGTGCCCCTAGAGAGGCGGCTTTCTTT	CSAPREAAFF
.	.	TRBJ2-2	TRBV7-9	TGTGCCAGCAGCTTATTAGCCATCGTCACCGGGGAGCTGTTTTTT	CASSLLAIVTGELFF
.	TRBD2	TRBJ2-2	TRBV7-2	TGTGCCACCTCGGGGGGGCCCACCGGGGAGCTGTTTTTT	CATSGGPTGELFF
.	.	TRBJ2-7	TRBV29-1	TGCAGCGTTGAAGGAGGGCGCGAGCAGTACTTC	CSVEGGREQYF
.	.	TRBJ1-2	TRBV19	TGTGCCAGTACCCCTACAGGAAGTCGTGGCTACACCTTC	CASTPTGSRGYTF
.	TRBD1	TRBJ1-1	TRBV2	TGTGCCAGCAATGGACAGGGAGGGGTCACTGAAGCTTTCTTT	CASNGQGGVTEAFF
.	TRBD1	TRBJ1-2	TRBV19	TGTGCCACTCTCTCACAGGGGAATTATGGCTACACCTTC	CATLSQGNYGYTF
.	.	TRBJ2-5	TRBV5-1	TGCGCCAGCAGGCCGACAGGTATCCAAGAGACCCAGTACTTC	CASRPTGIQETQYF
.	.	TRBJ2-3	TRBV11-2	TGTGCCAGCAGCTTAGATCCCGGGACTGCGAACCCAGATACGCAGTATTTT	CASSLDPGTANPDTQYF
.	.	TRBJ2-7	TRBV28	TGTGCCAGCACCCCCCTGTCCCCCTACGAGCAGTACTTC	CASTPLSPYEQYF
.	TRBD1	TRBJ1-2	TRBV25-1	TGTGCCAGCAGTGTCCTAGGGGGCGGCTACACCTTC	CASSVLGGGYTF
.	TRBD2	TRBJ2-7	TRBV30	TGTGCCTGGAGCAGCGGGGGGATCTCCTACGAGCAGTACTTC	CAWSSGGISYEQYF
.	.	TRBJ2-2	TRBV7-8	TGTGCCAGCAGCTTAATCAAGGGGACAACCGGGGAGCTGTTTTTT	CASSLIKGTTGELFF
.	.	TRBJ1-6	TRBV18	TGTGCCAGCTCACCCCGCGGCAGTGGTAATTCACCCCTCCACTTT	CASSPRGSGNSPLHF
.	.	TRBJ1-6	TRBV7-9	TGTGCCAGCAGCGCCCAGGATTCACCCCTCCACTTT	CASSAQDSPLHF
.	.	TRBJ2-3	TRBV5-6	TGTGCCAGCAGCTACAGCGGGCCAAGCACAGATACGCAGTATTTT	CASSYSGPSTDTQYF
.	.	TRBJ2-3	TRBV7-9	TGTGCCAGCAGCTTCCCCCGCCGGGGAATCACAGATACGCAGTATTTT	CASSFPRRGITDTQYF
.	.	TRBJ2-7	TRBV2	TGTGCCAGCGGTAAGAACGGACAGTCCTACGAGCAGTACTTC	CASGKNGQSYEQYF
.	.	TRBJ2-7	TRBV4-1	TGCGCCAGCAGCCACGACGACAGTTTCGCCTACGAGCAGTACTTC	CASSHDDSFAYEQYF
.	TRBD1	TRBJ1-5	TRBV7-3	TGTGCCAGCAGCCCCCGCCGCACGGCTACCGATGACAGGGTGGCCAATCAGCCCCAGCATTTT	CASSPRRTATDDRVANQPQHF
.	.	TRBJ1-6	TRBV6-1	TGTGCCAGCAGTCCCGGGGTGGGCAATAATTCACCCCTCCACTTT	CASSPGVGNNSPLHF
.	.	TRBJ2-2	TRBV2	TGTGCCAGCAGTGAACCTACTAGCTATCACGGGGAGCTGTTTTTT	CASSEPTSYHGELFF
.	.	TRBJ2-1	TRBV7-2	TGTGCCAGCAGCTTAGAGAGGAATGAGCAGTTCTTC	CASSLERNEQFF
.	TRBD2	TRBJ2-7	TRBV28	TGTGCCAGCAAACTAGCGGGAGGGTGGGAGCAGTACTTC	CASKLAGGWEQYF
.	.	TRBJ2-7	TRBV7-2	TGTGCCAGCAGCCTCGGGGGAGGCTACGAGCAGTACTTC	CASSLGGGYEQYF
.	TRBD1	TRBJ2-3	TRBV5-6	TGTGCCAGCAGCTTCCTCACAGGGGACACAGATACGCAGTATTTT	CASSFLTGDTDTQYF
.	.	TRBJ2-4	TRBV9	TGTGCCAGCAGCGTAGATCCCAGCGCGCCTAAAAACATTCAGTACTTC	CASSVDPSAPKNIQYF
few	TRBD1	TRBJ2-7	TRBV6-5	TGTGCCAGCCGGGACAGGGTTGAGGAGCAGTACTTC	CASRDRVEEQYF
.	TRBD1	TRBJ1-1	TRBV5-1	TGCGCCAGCAGCTTGGCAGGGACAGAGATGAACACTGAAGCTTTCTTT	CASSLAGTEMNTEAFF
.	.	TRBJ1-1	TRBV7-2	TGTGCCAGCAGCCGGGGAAAGAACACTGAAGCTTTCTTT	CASSRGKNTEAFF
.	.	TRBJ2-1	TRBV9	TGTGCCAGCAGCGACCTAGGGACTCTTCCGAAAATCTACAATGAGCAGTTCTTC	CASSDLGTLPKIYNEQFF
.	TRBD2	TRBJ2-1	TRBV28	TGTGCCAGCAGTTACCGGACTAGCGGGCAGTTCTTC	CASSYRTSGQFF
.	.	TRBJ1-5	TRBV9	TGTGCCAGCAGCGTAGGACTTCGCGATCAGCCCCAGCATTTT	CASSVGLRDQPQHF
once	TRBD2	TRBJ2-1	TRBV11-2	TGTGCCAGCGACTCCCTAGCGGGGGGTATCAATGAGCAGTTCTTC	CASDSLAGGINEQFF
.	.	TRBJ2-1	TRBV6-1	TGTGCCAGCAGCCCGCTACTAGGTACCAATGAGCAGTTCTTC	CASSPLLGTNEQFF